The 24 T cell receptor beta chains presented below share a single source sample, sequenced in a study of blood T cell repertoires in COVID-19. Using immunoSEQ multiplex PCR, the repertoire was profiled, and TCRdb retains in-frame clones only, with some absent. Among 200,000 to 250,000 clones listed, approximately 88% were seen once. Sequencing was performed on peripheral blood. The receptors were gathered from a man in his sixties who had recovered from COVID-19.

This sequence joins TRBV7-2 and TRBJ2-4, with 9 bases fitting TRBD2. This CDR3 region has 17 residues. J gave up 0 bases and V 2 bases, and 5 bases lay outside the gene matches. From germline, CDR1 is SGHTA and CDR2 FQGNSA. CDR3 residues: CASSLPSGKVAKNIQYF. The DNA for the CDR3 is TGTGCCAGCAGCTTACCTAGCGGGAAGGTAGCCAAAAACATTCAGTACTTC.

In nucleotides, the CDR3 is TGCGCCAGCAGCCAGGGGCCTTCCTACGAGCAGTACTTC. This sequence encodes CASSQGPSYEQYF. The genes are TRBV4-1 and TRBJ2-7; the D gene is possibly TRBD1 (5 bases). The CDR3 totals 13 residues. V lost 3 bases, J lost 1 base, and 7 bases lay in between. Per germline, CDR1 MGHRA and CDR2 YSYEKL.

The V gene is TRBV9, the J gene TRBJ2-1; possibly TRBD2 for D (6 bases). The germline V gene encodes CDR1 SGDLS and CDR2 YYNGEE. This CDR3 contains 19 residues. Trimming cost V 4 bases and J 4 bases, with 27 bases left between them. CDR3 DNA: TGTGCCAGCAGCCCGACCCCGACGGGACTCGTGGATATATACAATGAGCAGTTCTTC. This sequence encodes CASSPTPTGLVDIYNEQFF. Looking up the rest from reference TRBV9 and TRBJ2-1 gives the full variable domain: DSGVTQTPKHLITATGQRVTLRCSPRSGDLSVYWYQQSLDQGLQFLIQYYNGEERAKGNILERFSAQQFPDLHSELNLSSLELGDSALYFCASSPTPTGLVDIYNEQFFGPGTRLTVL.

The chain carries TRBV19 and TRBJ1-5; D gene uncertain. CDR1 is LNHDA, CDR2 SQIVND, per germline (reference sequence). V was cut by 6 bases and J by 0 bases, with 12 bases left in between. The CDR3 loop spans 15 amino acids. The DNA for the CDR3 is TGTGCCAGTAGGACAAAAATTTATAGCAATCAGCCCCAGCATTTT. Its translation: CASRTKIYSNQPQHF. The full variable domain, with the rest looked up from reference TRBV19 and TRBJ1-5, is DGGITQSPKYLFRKEGQNVTLSCEQNLNHDAMYWYRQDPGQGLRLIYYSQIVNDFQKGDIAEGYSVSREKKESFPLTVTSAQKNPTAFYLCASRTKIYSNQPQHFGDGTRLSIL.

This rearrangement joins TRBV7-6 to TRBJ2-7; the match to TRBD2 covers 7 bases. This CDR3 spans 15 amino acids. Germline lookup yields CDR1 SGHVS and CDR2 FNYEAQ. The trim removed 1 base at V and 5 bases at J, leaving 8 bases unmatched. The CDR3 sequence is CASSLGVGGPHEQYF. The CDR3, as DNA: TGTGCCAGCAGCTTAGGTGTGGGAGGGCCCCACGAGCAGTACTTC.

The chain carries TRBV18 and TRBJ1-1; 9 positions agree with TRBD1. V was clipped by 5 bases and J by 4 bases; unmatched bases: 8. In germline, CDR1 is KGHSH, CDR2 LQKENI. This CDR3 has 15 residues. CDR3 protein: CASSMTETGGTEAFF. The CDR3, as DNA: TGTGCCAGCTCAATGACCGAGACAGGGGGCACTGAAGCTTTCTTT.

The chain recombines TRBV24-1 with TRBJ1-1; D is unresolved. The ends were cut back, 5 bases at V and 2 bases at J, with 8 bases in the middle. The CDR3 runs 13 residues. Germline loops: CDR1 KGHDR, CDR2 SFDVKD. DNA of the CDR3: TGTGCCACCAGTGGGGAGGGAAACACTGAAGCTTTCTTT. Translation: CATSGEGNTEAFF.

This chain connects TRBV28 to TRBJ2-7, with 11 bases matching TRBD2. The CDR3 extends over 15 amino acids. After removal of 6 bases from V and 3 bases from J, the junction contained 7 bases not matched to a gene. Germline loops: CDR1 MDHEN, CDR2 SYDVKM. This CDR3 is CASSRLAGGLYEQYF. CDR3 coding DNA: TGTGCCAGCAGCCGTCTAGCGGGAGGCCTCTACGAGCAGTACTTC.

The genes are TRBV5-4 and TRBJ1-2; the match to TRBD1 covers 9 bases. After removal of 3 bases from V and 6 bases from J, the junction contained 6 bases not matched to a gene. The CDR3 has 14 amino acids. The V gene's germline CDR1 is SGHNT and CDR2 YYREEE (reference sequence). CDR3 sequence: CASSWGDRVNGYTF. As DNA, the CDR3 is TGTGCCAGCAGCTGGGGGGACAGGGTCAATGGCTACACCTTC.

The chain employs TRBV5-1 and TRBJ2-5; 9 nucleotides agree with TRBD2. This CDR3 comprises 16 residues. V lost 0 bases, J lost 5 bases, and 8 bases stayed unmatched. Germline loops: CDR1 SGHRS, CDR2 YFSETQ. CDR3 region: CASSLGRSSGAETQYF. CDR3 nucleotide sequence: TGCGCCAGCAGCTTGGGAAGGTCTAGCGGGGCGGAGACCCAGTACTTC.

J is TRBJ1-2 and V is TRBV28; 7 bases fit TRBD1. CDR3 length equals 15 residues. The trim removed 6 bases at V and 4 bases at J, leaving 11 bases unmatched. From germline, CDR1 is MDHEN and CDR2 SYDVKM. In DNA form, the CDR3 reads TGTGCCAGCAGCTTGACAGGGATAACTCGCTATGGCTACACCTTC. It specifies CASSLTGITRYGYTF.

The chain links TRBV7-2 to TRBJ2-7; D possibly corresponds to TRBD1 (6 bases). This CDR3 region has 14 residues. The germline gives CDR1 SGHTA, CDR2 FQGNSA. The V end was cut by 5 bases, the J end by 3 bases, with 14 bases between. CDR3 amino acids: CASSTPGVHYEQYF. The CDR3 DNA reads TGTGCCAGCAGCACCCCAGGGGTCCACTACGAGCAGTACTTC. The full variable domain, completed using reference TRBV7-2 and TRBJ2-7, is GAGVSQSPSNKVTEKGKDVELRCDPISGHTALYWYRQSLGQGLEFLIYFQGNSAPDKSGLPSDRFSAERTGGSVSTLTIQRTQQEDSAVYLCASSTPGVHYEQYFGPGTRLTVT.

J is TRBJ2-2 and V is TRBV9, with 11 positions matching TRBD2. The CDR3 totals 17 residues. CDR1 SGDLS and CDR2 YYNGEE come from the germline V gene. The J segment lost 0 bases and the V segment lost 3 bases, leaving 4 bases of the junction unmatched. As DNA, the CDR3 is TGTGCCAGCAGCGACGGACTAGCGGGTTCGAACACCGGGGAGCTGTTTTTT. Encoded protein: CASSDGLAGSNTGELFF. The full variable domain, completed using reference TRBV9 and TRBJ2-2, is DSGVTQTPKHLITATGQRVTLRCSPRSGDLSVYWYQQSLDQGLQFLIQYYNGEERAKGNILERFSAQQFPDLHSELNLSSLELGDSALYFCASSDGLAGSNTGELFFGEGSRLTVL.

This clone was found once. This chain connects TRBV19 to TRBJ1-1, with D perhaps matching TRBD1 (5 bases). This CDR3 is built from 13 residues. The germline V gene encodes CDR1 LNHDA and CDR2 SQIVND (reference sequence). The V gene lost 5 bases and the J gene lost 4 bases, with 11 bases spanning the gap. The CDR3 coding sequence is TGTGCCAGTAGTCTTCAGGGTTTCACTGAAGCTTTCTTT. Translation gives CASSLQGFTEAFF.

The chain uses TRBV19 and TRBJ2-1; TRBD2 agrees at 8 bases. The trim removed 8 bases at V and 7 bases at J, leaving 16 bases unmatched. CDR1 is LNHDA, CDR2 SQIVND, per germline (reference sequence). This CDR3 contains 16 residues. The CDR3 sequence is CASEREGSGNWNEQFF. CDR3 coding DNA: TGTGCCAGTGAACGGGAGGGTAGCGGGAATTGGAATGAGCAGTTCTTC.

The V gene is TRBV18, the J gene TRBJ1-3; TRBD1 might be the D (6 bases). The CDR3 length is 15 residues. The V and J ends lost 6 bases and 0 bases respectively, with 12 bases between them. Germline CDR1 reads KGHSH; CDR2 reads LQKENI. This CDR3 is CASSPDRNSGNTIYF. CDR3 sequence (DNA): TGTGCCAGCTCCCCCGACAGGAACTCTGGAAACACCATATATTTT.

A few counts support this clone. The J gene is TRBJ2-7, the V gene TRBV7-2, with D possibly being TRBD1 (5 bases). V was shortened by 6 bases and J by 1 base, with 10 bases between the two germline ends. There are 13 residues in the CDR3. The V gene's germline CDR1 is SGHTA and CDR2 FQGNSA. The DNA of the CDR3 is TGTGCCAGCAGTCCTACAGGATCCTACGAGCAGTACTTC. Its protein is CASSPTGSYEQYF. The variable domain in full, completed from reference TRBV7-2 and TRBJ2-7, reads GAGVSQSPSNKVTEKGKDVELRCDPISGHTALYWYRQSLGQGLEFLIYFQGNSAPDKSGLPSDRFSAERTGGSVSTLTIQRTQQEDSAVYLCASSPTGSYEQYFGPGTRLTVT.

CDR3 bases: TGTGCCAGCAGCCAAGATGCGTTAGCGGGAGGGCAAGAGACCCAGTACTTC. Translation gives CASSQDALAGGQETQYF. The chain combines TRBV4-2 with TRBJ2-5; 11 bases are shared with TRBD2. With V trimmed by 0 bases and J by 2 bases, 5 bases remained unmatched. CDR1 LGHNA and CDR2 YNFKEQ come from the germline V gene. This CDR3 comprises 17 residues.

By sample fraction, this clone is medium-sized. CDR3 amino acids: CASSPIPTGTDFNYGYTF. DNA for the CDR3: TGTGCCAGCTCACCTATCCCAACCGGGACAGACTTTAACTATGGCTACACCTTC. The genes are TRBV18 and TRBJ1-2; the match to TRBD1 covers 7 bases. Trimming removed 3 bases from V and 1 base from J; junction bases left unmatched: 14. The CDR3 covers 18 residues. Germline V gene data show CDR1 as KGHSH and CDR2 as LQKENI.

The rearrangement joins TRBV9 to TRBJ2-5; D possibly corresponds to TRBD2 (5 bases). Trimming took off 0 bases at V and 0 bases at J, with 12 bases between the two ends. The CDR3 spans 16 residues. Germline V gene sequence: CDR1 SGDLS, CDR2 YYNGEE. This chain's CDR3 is CASSVGTELYQETQYF. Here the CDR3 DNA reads TGTGCCAGCAGCGTAGGGACTGAATTGTACCAAGAGACCCAGTACTTC. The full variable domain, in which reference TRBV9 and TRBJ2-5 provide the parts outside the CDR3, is DSGVTQTPKHLITATGQRVTLRCSPRSGDLSVYWYQQSLDQGLQFLIQYYNGEERAKGNILERFSAQQFPDLHSELNLSSLELGDSALYFCASSVGTELYQETQYFGPGTRLLVL.

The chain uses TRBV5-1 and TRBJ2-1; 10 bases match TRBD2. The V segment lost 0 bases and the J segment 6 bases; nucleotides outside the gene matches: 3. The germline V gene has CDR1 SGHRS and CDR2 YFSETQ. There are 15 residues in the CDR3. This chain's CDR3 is CASSLGASGGNEQFF. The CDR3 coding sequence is TGCGCCAGCAGCTTGGGGGCTAGCGGGGGCAATGAGCAGTTCTTC.

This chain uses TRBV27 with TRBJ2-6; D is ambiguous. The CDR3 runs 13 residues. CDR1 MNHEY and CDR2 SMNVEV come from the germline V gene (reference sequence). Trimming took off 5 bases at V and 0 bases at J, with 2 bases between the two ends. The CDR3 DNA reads TGTGCCAGCAGTCTCTCTGGGGCCAACGTCCTGACTTTC. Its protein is CASSLSGANVLTF.

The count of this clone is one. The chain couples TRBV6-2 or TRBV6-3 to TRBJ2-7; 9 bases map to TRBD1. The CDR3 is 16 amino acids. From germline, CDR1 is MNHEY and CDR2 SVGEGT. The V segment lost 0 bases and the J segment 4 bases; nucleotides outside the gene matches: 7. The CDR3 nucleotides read TGTGCCAGCAGTTACTCGACCGGGACAGGGAAATACGAGCAGTACTTC. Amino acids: CASSYSTGTGKYEQYF.

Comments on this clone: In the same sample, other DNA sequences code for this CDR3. For the CDR3, the DNA is TGTGCCAGTAGTATTACGGGGGGACTAGAGACCCAGTACTTC. Its protein product is CASSITGGLETQYF. This chain connects TRBV19 to TRBJ2-5; 7 positions agree with TRBD2. This CDR3 spans 14 amino acids. The V gene's germline CDR1 is LNHDA and CDR2 SQIVND (reference sequence). J gave up 4 bases and V 3 bases, and 5 bases lay outside the gene matches.